The T cell receptor (beta chain) described here comes from a study of T cell repertoires in cytomegalovirus infection. Study conclusions and caveats: Clonotypes of TCR beta that were HLA-C-restricted and CMV-specific dominated the ex vivo response.

Germline loops: CDR1 LNHDA, CDR2 SQIVND (reference sequence). This CDR3 comprises 14 residues. V shed 6 bases and J 7 bases; nucleotides not matched to a gene: 11. TCRdb recomputed calls from the reads with MiXCR, one row per CDR3 protein. The data show approximately 910,000 distinct CDR3 sequences, about a third seen once. This clonotype was seen only once. What it binds is not known. V and J are TRBV19 and TRBJ1-1, with 7 positions matching TRBD1. The sequencing here drew on cultured CD8+ T cells from PBMCs, taken from culture after CMV antigen stimulation. The TCR sequence derives from a human donor in good health (CMV status not recorded). Some clones in this sample may be carry-over from other donors' samples. The CDR3 region is CASSLLKGQYEAFF. Written as DNA, the CDR3 is TGTGCCAGTAGCCTTCTGAAGGGACAGTATGAAGCTTTCTTT.